This T cell receptor beta chain was observed in a study of blood T cells in healthy people across ages (dated by TCRdb to the mid-2010s). Turning to the overall study: In model experiments, template switching captured roughly one uniquely barcoded TCR beta cDNA molecule for every two T cells. The study analyzed two additional independent replicas of 1 million unique cDNA reads from the same blood draw for two donors, one aged 18 to 30 and one aged 80 or older. Using deep sequencing normalized with unique cDNA molecular identifiers, the study measured how TCR beta repertoire diversity changes with age. Donors were grouped into four age groups: young (average approximately 15 years), middle-aged (approximately 41), aged (about 59) and long-lived (around 82). To avoid experimental bias, donors of different ages were randomly spread across the sequencing lanes.

Libraries were constructed by 5' RACE. Data came from an Illumina HiSeq 2500. The second PCR ran for about 6 to 11 cycles and used a J-beta primer mix along with a sample-barcoded 5' primer. Each TCR beta cDNA molecule received a unique molecular identifier from a template-switch 5' adaptor carrying 12 random nucleotides. At least 2.5 million CDR3-containing paired-end reads were obtained from each sample. The Mint cDNA synthesis kit, primed by a TRBC-specific oligonucleotide, was used to synthesize first-strand cDNA from all RNA. Following uracil-DNA glycosylase treatment, all cDNA underwent a first 18-cycle PCR with the universal primers M1SS and BC2_uni_R. The original pipeline was this. Each sample was normalized by randomly selecting 1 million high-quality reads, each carrying a distinct molecular identifier. Instead of being binned into consensus sequences, reads with shared molecular identifiers were discarded. MiTCR, with a Q25 quality threshold and the strictest error-elimination algorithm, was used for CDR3 identification, clonotype clustering and error correction. A nonparametric unseen species model with Euler transformation was used to estimate lower-bound total TCR beta diversity. TCRdb reran the public reads through fastp at Q25 and MiXCR, keeping productive beta chains. Identical CDR3 proteins give one entry, which carries the most common genes and DNA. In this record, the V and J calls reflect TCRdb's handling and not the investigators' own analysis. The table for this sample lists 580,000 or so distinct CDR3 sequences; about 45% of them were counted only once. Clones ranked in the top ten supply 20% to 25% of the sample.

Donors were under 40 systemically healthy Caucasian individuals from Russia aged roughly 6 to 90 years. Roughly 10 milliliters of peripheral blood were drawn from each donor into EDTA-treated Vacutainer tubes. Ficoll-Paque density-gradient centrifugation was used to isolate PBMCs, with at least 6 million obtained per sample. Trizol reagent was used to extract total RNA from the PBMCs, yielding at least 5 micrograms per sample. The percentages of naive CD45RAhigh/CD27high T cells were determined by flow cytometry on a PBMC aliquot from every donor. Study-wide findings and limitations: Compared with the aged group, more naive CD4+ T cells, fewer expanded clones and increased TCR diversity were shown by the long-lived group, suggesting age selection. Observed TCR beta diversity per million T cells fell roughly linearly with age, and a significant reduction was already apparent by age about 36. Since profiling was done on bulk unsorted PBMCs, naive and antigen-experienced compartments could not be conclusively compared. Because donor CMV infection status was unknown, age-related changes in expanded clonotypes were potentially confounded. Estimates of total diversity based on one million sequenced T cells were regarded as lower bounds and as underestimates. The percentage of naive T cells measured by flow cytometry correlated strongly with observed TCR beta diversity.

Of note for this clonotype: What this receptor recognizes is not known. Nothing much larger sits one base from this clone, and base qualities are not available.

Sequencing was done on a sample of blood. The clonotype comes from a man older than 75 in good health.

This receptor has the CDR3 CASSLDRTSLGTQYF. The nucleotide sequence reads as follows: TGTGCCAGCAGCTTAGACCGGACTAGCTTAGGGACCCAGTACTTC. Recombination connected TRBV7-9 to TRBJ2-5, with 8 junctional bases fitting TRBD2. The CDR3 sequence holds 15 residues, the cysteine and phenylalanine included. Just CDR3 DNA is preserved here, 45 bases in frame from base 1. Compared with germline, V lacks 1 base and J lacks 7 bases; bases without a gene match: 8. Sequences SEHNR (CDR1) and FQNEAQ (CDR2) are obtained from the germline V gene (reference sequence).